The following is a T cell receptor (beta chain) sequence with its context. Its antigen is undetermined. The sample originates from a study of Ad26.COV2.S vaccination and SARS-CoV-2 variants. Study context: Vaccine-arm donor from the placebo-controlled COV1001 Ad26.COV2.S trial. Ad26.COV2.S given intramuscularly, once or twice 56 days apart. Broader study findings: Compared with placebo recipients, vaccine recipients had higher spike-specific TCR breadth.

This sample's treatment: around 19 received Ad26.COV2.S at low or high dose, single or two shots; roughly five received placebo; per-sample allocation not given. Day 63 after the first injection of vaccine or placebo was the sampling time. An Ad26 vector expressing Wuhan-strain SARS-CoV-2 spike constituted the vaccine. The CDR3 is made up of 11 amino acids. V dropped 4 bases and J dropped 4 bases, with 4 bases sitting between them. In germline, CDR1 is MNHEY, CDR2 SVGAGI. Repertoires were generated with immunoSEQ multiplex PCR, while TCRdb's copy carries only in-frame clones and drops some. The sample holds around 310,000 clones, under 90% seen once.

The specimen was peripheral blood, collected in a trial of Ad26.COV2.S vaccine versus placebo. V is TRBV6-5 and J is TRBJ1-2, with no clear D. The receptor was isolated from a person between 18 and 65 years old who received the Ad26.COV2.S COVID-19 vaccine or a placebo. CDR3 bases: TGTGCCAGCAGTTCCCCCTATGGCTACACCTTC. Translated: CASSSPYGYTF.